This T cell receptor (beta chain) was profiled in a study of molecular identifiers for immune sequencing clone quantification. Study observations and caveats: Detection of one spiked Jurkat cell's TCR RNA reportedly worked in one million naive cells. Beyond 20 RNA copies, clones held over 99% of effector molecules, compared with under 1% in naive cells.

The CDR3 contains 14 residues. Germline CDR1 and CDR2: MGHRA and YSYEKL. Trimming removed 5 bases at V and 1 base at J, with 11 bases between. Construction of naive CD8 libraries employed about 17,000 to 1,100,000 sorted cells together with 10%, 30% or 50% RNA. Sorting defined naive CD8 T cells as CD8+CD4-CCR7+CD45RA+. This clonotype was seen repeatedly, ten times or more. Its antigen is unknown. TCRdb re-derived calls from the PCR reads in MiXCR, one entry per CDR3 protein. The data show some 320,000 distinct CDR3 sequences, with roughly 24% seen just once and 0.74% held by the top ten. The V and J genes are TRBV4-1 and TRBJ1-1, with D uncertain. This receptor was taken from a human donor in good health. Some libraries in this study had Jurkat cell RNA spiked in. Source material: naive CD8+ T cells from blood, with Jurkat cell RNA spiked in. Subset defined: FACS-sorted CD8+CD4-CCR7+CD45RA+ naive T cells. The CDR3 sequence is CASSTEKTNTEAFF. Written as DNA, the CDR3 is TGCGCCAGCAGCACAGAAAAAACGAACACTGAAGCTTTCTTT.